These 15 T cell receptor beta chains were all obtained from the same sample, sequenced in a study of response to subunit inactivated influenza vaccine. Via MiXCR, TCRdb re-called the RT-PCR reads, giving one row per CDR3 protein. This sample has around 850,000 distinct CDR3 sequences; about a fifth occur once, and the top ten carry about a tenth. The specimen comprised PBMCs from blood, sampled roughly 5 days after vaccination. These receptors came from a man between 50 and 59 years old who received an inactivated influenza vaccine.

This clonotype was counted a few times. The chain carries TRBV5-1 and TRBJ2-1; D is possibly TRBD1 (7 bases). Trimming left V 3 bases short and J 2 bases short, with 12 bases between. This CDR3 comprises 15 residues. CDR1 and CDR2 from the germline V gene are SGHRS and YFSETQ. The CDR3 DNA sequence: TGCGCCAGCAGCTCGCAGGGGGGTCCCTACAATGAGCAGTTCTTC. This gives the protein CASSSQGGPYNEQFF.

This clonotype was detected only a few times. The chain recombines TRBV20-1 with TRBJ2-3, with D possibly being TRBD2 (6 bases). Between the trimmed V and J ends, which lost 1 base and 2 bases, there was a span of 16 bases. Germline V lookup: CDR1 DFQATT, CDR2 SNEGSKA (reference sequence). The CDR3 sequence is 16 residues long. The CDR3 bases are TGCAGTGCTAGAGGGCGGGGCGCAACCATCACAGATACGCAGTATTTT. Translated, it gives CSARGRGATITDTQYF.

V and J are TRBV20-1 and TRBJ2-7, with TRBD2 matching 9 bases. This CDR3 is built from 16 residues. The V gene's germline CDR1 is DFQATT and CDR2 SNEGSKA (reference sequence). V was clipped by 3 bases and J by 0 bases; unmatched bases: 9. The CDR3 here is CSASRLAASSSYEQYF. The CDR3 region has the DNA TGCAGTGCTAGTAGACTAGCGGCGAGCAGCTCCTACGAGCAGTACTTC.

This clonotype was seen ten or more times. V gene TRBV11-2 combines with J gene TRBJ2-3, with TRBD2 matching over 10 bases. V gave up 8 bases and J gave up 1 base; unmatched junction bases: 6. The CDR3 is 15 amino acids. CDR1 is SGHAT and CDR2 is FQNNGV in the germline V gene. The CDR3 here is CASDPTSGRTDTQYF. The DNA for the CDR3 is TGTGCCAGCGACCCGACTAGCGGGCGCACAGATACGCAGTATTTT. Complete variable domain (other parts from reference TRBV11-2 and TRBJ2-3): EAGVAQSPRYKIIEKRQSVAFWCNPISGHATLYWYQQILGQGPKLLIQFQNNGVVDDSQLPKDRFSAERLKGVDSTLKIQPAKLEDSAVYLCASDPTSGRTDTQYFGPGTRLTVL.

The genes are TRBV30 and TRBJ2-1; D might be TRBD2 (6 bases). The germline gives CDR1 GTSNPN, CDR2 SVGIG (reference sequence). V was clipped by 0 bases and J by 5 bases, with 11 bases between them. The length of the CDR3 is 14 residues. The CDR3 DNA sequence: TGTGCCTGGAGTGTAGGGCTAGCGAACAATGAGCAGTTCTTC. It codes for CAWSVGLANNEQFF.

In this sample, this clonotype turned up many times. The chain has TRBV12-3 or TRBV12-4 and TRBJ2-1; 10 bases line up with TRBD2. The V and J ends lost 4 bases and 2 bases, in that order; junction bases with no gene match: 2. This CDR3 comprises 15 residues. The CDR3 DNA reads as TGTGCCAGCAGTTGGACTAGCGGTCCCTACAATGAGCAGTTCTTC. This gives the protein CASSWTSGPYNEQFF.

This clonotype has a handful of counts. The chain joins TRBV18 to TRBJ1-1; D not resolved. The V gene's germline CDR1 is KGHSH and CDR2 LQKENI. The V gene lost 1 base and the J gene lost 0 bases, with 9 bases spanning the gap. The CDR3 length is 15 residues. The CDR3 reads CASSPQTGMNTEAFF. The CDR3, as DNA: TGTGCCAGCTCACCACAGACGGGGATGAACACTGAAGCTTTCTTT.

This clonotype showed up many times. The CDR3: CASSAYRDRLPKTEFF. CDR3 in DNA: TGTGCCAGCAGCGCCTACCGGGACAGGCTCCCTAAGACGGAGTTCTTC. The chain couples TRBV7-8 to TRBJ2-1; 8 bases fit TRBD1. Germline trimming cut 5 bases from V and 14 bases from J; bases unmatched to any gene: 20. The CDR3 extends over 16 amino acids. The germline V gene has CDR1 SGHVS and CDR2 FQNEAQ.

Here the CDR3 DNA reads TGTGCCAGCAGCCCGGGGGGTTTGAGCTCCTACAATGAGCAGTTCTTC. It codes for CASSPGGLSSYNEQFF. The chain has TRBV6-1 and TRBJ2-1; 7 nucleotides agree with TRBD2. CDR3 length: 16 residues. The germline gives CDR1 MNHNS, CDR2 SASEGT. V was pared by 6 bases and J by 0 bases, with 8 bases of the junction left unmatched.

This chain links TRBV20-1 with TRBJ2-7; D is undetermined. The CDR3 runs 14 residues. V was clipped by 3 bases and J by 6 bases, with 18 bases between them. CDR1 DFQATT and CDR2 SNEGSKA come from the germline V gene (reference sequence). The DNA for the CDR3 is TGCAGTGCTAGGGCGAAACAGATCTTCGCCGAGCAGTACTTC. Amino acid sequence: CSARAKQIFAEQYF.

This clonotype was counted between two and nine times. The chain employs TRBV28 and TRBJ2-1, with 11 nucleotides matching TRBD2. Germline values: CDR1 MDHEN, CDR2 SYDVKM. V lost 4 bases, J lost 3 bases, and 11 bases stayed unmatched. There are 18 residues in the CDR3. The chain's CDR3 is CASSSTRSTSGIYNEQFF. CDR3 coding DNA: TGTGCCAGCAGTTCAACGCGCTCGACTAGCGGGATCTACAATGAGCAGTTCTTC.

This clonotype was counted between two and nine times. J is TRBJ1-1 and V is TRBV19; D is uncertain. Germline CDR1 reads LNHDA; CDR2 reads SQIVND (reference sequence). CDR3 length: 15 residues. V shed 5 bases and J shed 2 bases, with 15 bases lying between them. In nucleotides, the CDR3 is TGTGCCAGTAGTCCGAAGAGAAGACATAACACTGAAGCTTTCTTT. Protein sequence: CASSPKRRHNTEAFF. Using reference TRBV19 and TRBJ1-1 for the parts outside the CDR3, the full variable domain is DGGITQSPKYLFRKEGQNVTLSCEQNLNHDAMYWYRQDPGQGLRLIYYSQIVNDFQKGDIAEGYSVSREKKESFPLTVTSAQKNPTAFYLCASSPKRRHNTEAFFGQGTRLTVV.

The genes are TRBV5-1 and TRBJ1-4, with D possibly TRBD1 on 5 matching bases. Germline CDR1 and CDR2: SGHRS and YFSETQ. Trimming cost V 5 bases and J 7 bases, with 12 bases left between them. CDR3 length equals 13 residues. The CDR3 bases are TGCGCCAGCAGAAGTACCGGGGCTGAAAAACTGTTTTTT. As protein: CASRSTGAEKLFF.

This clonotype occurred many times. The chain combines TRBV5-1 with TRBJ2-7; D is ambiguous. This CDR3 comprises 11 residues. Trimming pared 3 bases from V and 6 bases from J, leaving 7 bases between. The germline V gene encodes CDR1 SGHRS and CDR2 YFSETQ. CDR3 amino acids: CASSYLSEQYF. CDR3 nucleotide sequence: TGCGCCAGCAGCTATTTATCCGAGCAGTACTTC.

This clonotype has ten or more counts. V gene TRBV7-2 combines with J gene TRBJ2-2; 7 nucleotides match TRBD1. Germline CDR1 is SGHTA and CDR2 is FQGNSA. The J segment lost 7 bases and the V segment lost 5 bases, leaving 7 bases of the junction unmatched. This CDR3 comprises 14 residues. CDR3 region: CASSRQGPDGELFF. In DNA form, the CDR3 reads TGTGCCAGCAGCAGACAGGGACCCGACGGGGAGCTGTTTTTT.